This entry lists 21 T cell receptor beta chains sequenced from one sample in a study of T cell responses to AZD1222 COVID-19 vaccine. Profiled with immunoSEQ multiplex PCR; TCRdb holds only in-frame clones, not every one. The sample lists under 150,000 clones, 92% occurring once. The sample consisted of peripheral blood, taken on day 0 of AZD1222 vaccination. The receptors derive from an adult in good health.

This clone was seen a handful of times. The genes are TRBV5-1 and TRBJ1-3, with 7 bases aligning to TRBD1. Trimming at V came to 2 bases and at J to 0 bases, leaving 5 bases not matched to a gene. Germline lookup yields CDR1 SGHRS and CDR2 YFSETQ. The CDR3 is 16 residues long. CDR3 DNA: TGCGCCAGCAGCTTAACAGGGGTGGACTCTGGAAACACCATATATTTT. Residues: CASSLTGVDSGNTIYF.

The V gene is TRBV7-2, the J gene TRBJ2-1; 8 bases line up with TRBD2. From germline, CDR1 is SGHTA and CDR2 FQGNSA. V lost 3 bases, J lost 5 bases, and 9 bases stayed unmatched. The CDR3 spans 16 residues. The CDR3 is CASSFSGRYSNNEQFF. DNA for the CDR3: TGTGCCAGCAGCTTCAGCGGGAGATACTCTAACAATGAGCAGTTCTTC.

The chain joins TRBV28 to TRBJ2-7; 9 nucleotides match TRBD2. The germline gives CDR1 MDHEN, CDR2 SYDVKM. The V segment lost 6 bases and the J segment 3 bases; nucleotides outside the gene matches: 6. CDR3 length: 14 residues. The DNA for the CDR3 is TGTGCCAGCAGCTATAGCGGGAGTCGCTACGAGCAGTACTTC. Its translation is CASSYSGSRYEQYF.

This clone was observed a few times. The CDR3 nucleotides are TGTGCCAGCAGCTTGGGACTCAGCCAGCCCCAGCATTTT. This sequence encodes CASSLGLSQPQHF. The V and J genes are TRBV5-6 and TRBJ1-5; D uncertain. V lost 0 bases and J lost 7, with 8 bases in between. This CDR3 contains 13 residues. Germline V gives CDR1 SGHDT, CDR2 YYEEEE.

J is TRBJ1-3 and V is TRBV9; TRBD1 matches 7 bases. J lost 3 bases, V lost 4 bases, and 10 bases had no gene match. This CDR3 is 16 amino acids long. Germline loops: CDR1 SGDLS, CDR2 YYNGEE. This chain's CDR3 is CASSRWGQPNGNTIYF. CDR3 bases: TGTGCCAGCAGCCGGTGGGGACAGCCAAATGGAAACACCATATATTTT.

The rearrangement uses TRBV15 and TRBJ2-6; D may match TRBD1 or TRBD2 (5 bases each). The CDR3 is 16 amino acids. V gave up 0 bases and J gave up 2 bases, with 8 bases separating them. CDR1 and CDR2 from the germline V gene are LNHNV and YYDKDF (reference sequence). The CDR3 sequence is CATSRERGAGANVLTF. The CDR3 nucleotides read TGTGCCACCAGCAGAGAGCGAGGGGCTGGGGCCAACGTCCTGACTTTC.

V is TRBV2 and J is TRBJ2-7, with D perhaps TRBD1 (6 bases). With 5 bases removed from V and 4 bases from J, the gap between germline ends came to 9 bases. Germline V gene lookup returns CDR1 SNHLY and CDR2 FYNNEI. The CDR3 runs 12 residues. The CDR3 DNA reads TGTGCCAGCAGTATTACAGGGTACGAGCAGTACTTC. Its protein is CASSITGYEQYF.

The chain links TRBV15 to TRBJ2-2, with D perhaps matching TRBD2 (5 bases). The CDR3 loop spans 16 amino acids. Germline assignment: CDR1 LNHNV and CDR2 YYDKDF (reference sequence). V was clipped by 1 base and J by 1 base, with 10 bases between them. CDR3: CATSRVRGVNTGELFF. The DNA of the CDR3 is TGTGCCACCAGCAGAGTTCGGGGAGTGAACACCGGGGAGCTGTTTTTT.

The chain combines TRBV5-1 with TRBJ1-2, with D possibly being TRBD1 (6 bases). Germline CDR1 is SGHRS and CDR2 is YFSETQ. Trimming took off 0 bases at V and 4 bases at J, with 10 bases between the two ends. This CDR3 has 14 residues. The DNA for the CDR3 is TGCGCCAGCAGCTTGGCCCGGACAGTCTATGGCTACACCTTC. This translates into CASSLARTVYGYTF.

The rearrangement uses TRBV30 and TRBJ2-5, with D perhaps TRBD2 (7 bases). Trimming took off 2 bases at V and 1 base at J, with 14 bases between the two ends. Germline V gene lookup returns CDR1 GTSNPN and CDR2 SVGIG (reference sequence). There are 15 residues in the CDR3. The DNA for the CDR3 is TGTGCCTGGAGTAGGGGAGGGGGAATCCAAGAGACCCAGTACTTC. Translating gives CAWSRGGGIQETQYF. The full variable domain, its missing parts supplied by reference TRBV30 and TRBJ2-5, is SQTIHQWPATLVQPVGSPLSLECTVEGTSNPNLYWYRQAAGRGLQLLFYSVGIGQISSEVPQNLSASRPQDRQFILSSKKLLLSDSGFYLCAWSRGGGIQETQYFGPGTRLLVL.

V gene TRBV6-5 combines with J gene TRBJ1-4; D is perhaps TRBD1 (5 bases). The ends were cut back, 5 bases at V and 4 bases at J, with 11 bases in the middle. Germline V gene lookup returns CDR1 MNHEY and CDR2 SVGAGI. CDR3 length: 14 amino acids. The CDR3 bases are TGTGCCAGCAGTCCCGGGGCTTATAATGAAAAACTGTTTTTT. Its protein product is CASSPGAYNEKLFF.

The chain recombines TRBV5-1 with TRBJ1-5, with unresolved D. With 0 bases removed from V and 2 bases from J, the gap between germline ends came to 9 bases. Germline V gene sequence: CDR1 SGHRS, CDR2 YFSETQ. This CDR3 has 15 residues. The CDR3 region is CASSLEPRGNQPQHF. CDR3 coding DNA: TGCGCCAGCAGCTTGGAACCCCGAGGCAATCAGCCCCAGCATTTT. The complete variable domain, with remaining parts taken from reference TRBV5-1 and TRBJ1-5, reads KAGVTQTPRYLIKTRGQQVTLSCSPISGHRSVSWYQQTPGQGLQFLFEYFSETQRNKGNFPGRFSGRQFSNSRSEMNVSTLELGDSALYLCASSLEPRGNQPQHFGDGTRLSIL.

The CDR3 loop reads CASSPLYNEQFF. CDR3 in DNA: TGTGCCAGCAGCCCCCTTTACAATGAGCAGTTCTTC. The rearrangement uses TRBV11-2 and TRBJ2-1; no firm D call. Germline CDR1 SGHAT, CDR2 FQNNGV. Between the trimmed V and J ends, which lost 5 bases and 4 bases, there was a span of 6 bases. This CDR3 comprises 12 residues.

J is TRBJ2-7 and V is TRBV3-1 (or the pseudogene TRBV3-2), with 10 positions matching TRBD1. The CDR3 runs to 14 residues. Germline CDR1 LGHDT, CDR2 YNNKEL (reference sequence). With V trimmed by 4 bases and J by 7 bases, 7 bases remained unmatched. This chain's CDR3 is CASSLGTGDWEQYF. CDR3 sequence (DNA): TGTGCCAGCAGCCTTGGGACAGGGGACTGGGAGCAGTACTTC.

CDR3 sequence: CASSLSGSGEQYF. The CDR3 DNA reads as TGTGCCAGCAGCTTATCAGGCTCTGGCGAGCAGTACTTC. The rearrangement uses TRBV11-2 and TRBJ2-7, with unresolved D. V shed 2 bases and J shed 6 bases, with 11 bases lying between them. CDR1 is SGHAT, CDR2 FQNNGV, per germline. The CDR3 loop spans 13 amino acids.

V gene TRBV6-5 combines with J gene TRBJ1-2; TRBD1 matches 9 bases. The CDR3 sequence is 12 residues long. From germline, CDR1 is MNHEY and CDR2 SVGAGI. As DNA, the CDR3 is TGTGGTACCCGGACAGGGGAAAATGGCTACACCTTC. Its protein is CGTRTGENGYTF.

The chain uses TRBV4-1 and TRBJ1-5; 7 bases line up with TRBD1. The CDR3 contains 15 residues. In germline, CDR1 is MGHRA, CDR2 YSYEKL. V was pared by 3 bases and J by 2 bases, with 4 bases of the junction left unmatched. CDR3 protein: CASSHTGEGNQPQHF. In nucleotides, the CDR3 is TGCGCCAGCAGCCACACAGGGGAAGGCAATCAGCCCCAGCATTTT.

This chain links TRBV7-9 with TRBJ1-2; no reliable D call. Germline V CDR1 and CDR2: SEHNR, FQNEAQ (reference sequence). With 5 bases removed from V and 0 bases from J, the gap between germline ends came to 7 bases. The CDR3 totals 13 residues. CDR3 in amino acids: CASSHTPNYGYTF. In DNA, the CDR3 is TGTGCCAGCAGCCATACACCTAACTATGGCTACACCTTC.

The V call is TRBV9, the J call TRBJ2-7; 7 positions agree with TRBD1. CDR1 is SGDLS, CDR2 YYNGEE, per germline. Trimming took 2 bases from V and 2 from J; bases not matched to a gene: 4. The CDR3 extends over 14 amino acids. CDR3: CASSVDQGAYEQYF. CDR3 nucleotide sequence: TGTGCCAGCAGCGTGGATCAGGGGGCCTACGAGCAGTACTTC.

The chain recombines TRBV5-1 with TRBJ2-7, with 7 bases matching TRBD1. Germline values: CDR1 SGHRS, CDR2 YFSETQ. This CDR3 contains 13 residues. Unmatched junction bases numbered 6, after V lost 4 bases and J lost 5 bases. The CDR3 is CASSRQGINEQYF. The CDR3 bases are TGCGCCAGCAGCAGACAGGGTATCAACGAGCAGTACTTC.

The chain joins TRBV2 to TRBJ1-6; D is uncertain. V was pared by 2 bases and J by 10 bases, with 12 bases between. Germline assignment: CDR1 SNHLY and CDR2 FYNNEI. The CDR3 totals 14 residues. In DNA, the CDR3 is TGTGCCAGCAGTGAAACCCCAATAGAATCACCCCTCCACTTT. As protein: CASSETPIESPLHF. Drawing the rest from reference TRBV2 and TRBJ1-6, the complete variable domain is EPEVTQTPSHQVTQMGQEVILRCVPISNHLYFYWYRQILGQKVEFLVSFYNNEISEKSEIFDDQFSVERPDGSNFTLKIRSTKLEDSAMYFCASSETPIESPLHFGNGTRLTVT.